These 16 T cell receptor beta chains originate from one sample sequenced in a study of Ad26.COV2.S vaccination and SARS-CoV-2 variants. Here immunoSEQ multiplex PCR was the method, and the copy in TCRdb shows in-frame clones only, minus some. The sample contains about 220,000 clones, more than 75% of which appear only once. Indicated treatment: approximately 18 received Ad26.COV2.S at low or high dose, single or two shots; 5 received placebo; per-sample allocation not given. Sample collection was performed on day 63 after the first vaccine or placebo injection. The starting material was peripheral blood, obtained in a trial of Ad26.COV2.S vaccine versus placebo. Receptor source: a person between 18 and 60 years old who received the Ad26.COV2.S COVID-19 vaccine or a placebo.

The genes are TRBV11-2 and TRBJ2-5; TRBD1 or TRBD2 may be the D gene (7 bases each). Germline V gene sequence: CDR1 SGHAT, CDR2 FQNNGV. V was cut by 3 bases and J by 5 bases, with 10 bases left in between. CDR3 length equals 13 residues. CDR3 sequence: CASSFQGGETQYF. Written as DNA, the CDR3 is TGTGCCAGCAGCTTCCAGGGGGGGGAGACCCAGTACTTC.

This chain joins TRBV7-2 and TRBJ1-5; D gene unclear. Trimming took off 5 bases at V and 1 base at J, with 6 bases between the two ends. From germline, CDR1 is SGHTA and CDR2 FQGNSA. This CDR3 is 13 amino acids long. CDR3 residues: CASSGRSNQPQHF. The CDR3, as DNA: TGTGCCAGCAGCGGACGGAGCAATCAGCCCCAGCATTTT. Full variable domain (rest looked up from reference TRBV7-2 and TRBJ1-5): GAGVSQSPSNKVTEKGKDVELRCDPISGHTALYWYRQSLGQGLEFLIYFQGNSAPDKSGLPSDRFSAERTGGSVSTLTIQRTQQEDSAVYLCASSGRSNQPQHFGDGTRLSIL.

The V and J genes are TRBV15 and TRBJ2-3, with 10 nucleotides matching TRBD2. This CDR3 contains 16 residues. Germline-derived CDR1 and CDR2 are LNHNV and YYDKDF (reference sequence). V lost 5 bases to trimming and J lost 7 bases; unmatched junction nucleotides: 12. The chain's CDR3 is CATSLRRTSGEHTQYF. Here the CDR3 DNA reads TGTGCCACCAGCCTAAGGAGAACTAGCGGGGAACATACGCAGTATTTT.

The chain links TRBV27 to TRBJ1-1, with D uncertain. The CDR3 totals 11 residues. V was shortened by 5 bases and J by 11 bases, with 12 bases between the two germline ends. The germline gives CDR1 MNHEY, CDR2 SMNVEV (reference sequence). The CDR3 protein is CASSNFKEAFF. The CDR3 region has the DNA TGTGCCAGCAGTAATTTCAAGGAGGCTTTCTTT.

This clone was picked up a small number of times. This sequence joins TRBV28 and TRBJ1-4, with D perhaps matching TRBD1 (5 bases). Germline CDR1 MDHEN, CDR2 SYDVKM. Trimming took 5 bases from V and 10 from J, leaving 26 bases between them. The CDR3 has 17 amino acids. CDR3 loop: CASSLMTLLDQGLKLFF. The CDR3 DNA sequence: TGTGCCAGCAGTCTAATGACCCTCTTGGACCAGGGCCTAAAACTGTTTTTT.

The V gene is TRBV4-1, the J gene TRBJ1-5, with TRBD1 matching over 8 bases. In germline, CDR1 is MGHRA, CDR2 YSYEKL. J was trimmed by 10 bases and V by 1 base; bases with no gene match: 12. The CDR3 runs to 16 residues. CDR3 loop: CASSQVSRGPCGPQHF. The CDR3 nucleotides read TGCGCCAGCAGCCAAGTAAGCAGGGGGCCGTGTGGTCCCCAGCATTTT.

This rearrangement joins TRBV12-3 or TRBV12-4 to TRBJ1-1; D unresolved. V dropped 2 bases and J dropped 4 bases, with 8 bases sitting between them. The CDR3 sequence is 13 residues long. The CDR3: CASSLTPVTEAFF. The CDR3 coding sequence is TGTGCCAGCAGTTTAACTCCGGTCACTGAAGCTTTCTTT.

The V and J genes are TRBV18 and TRBJ1-1; D perhaps matches TRBD1 (6 bases). This CDR3 region has 15 residues. Per germline, CDR1 KGHSH and CDR2 LQKENI. Trimming removed 0 bases at V and 7 bases at J, with 15 bases between. CDR3 in DNA: TGTGCCAGCTCACCACCGGGACACCCAGGAGGTGAAGCTTTCTTT. Translating gives CASSPPGHPGGEAFF.

V is TRBV19 and J is TRBJ2-1; TRBD2 agrees at 7 bases. CDR1 and CDR2 (germline): LNHDA, SQIVND (reference sequence). This CDR3 comprises 15 residues. Trimming at V came to 6 bases and at J to 0 bases, leaving 5 bases not matched to a gene. This CDR3 is CASRSGAFSYNEQFF. The CDR3 coding sequence is TGTGCCAGTAGAAGCGGGGCTTTCTCCTACAATGAGCAGTTCTTC.

The J gene is TRBJ2-1, the V gene TRBV7-9; D not certain. There are 15 residues in the CDR3. Germline CDR1 is SEHNR and CDR2 is FQNEAQ (reference sequence). The V end lost 2 bases, the J end lost 3 bases, and 11 bases lay between the germline ends. The CDR3 reads CASSLYAGLYNEQFF. The CDR3 DNA is TGTGCCAGCAGCTTATATGCAGGCCTCTACAATGAGCAGTTCTTC.

The genes are TRBV27 and TRBJ1-6; no clear D. Trimming shortened V by 3 bases and J by 7 bases, and 13 bases separated the two germline ends. The CDR3 loop spans 15 amino acids. Looked up from germline, CDR1 is MNHEY and CDR2 is SMNVEV (reference sequence). CDR3 amino acids: CASSLYGQINSPLHF. The DNA of the CDR3 is TGTGCCAGCAGTTTGTATGGGCAGATCAATTCACCCCTCCACTTT.

The chain carries TRBV9 and TRBJ2-5; D may be TRBD2 (6 bases). V was shortened by 0 bases and J by 2 bases, with 11 bases between the two germline ends. The germline gives CDR1 SGDLS, CDR2 YYNGEE. CDR3 size: 15 residues. The CDR3 spells CASSVGPSAQETQYF. CDR3 nucleotide sequence: TGTGCCAGCAGCGTAGGTCCTAGCGCGCAAGAGACCCAGTACTTC.

The genes are TRBV27 and TRBJ2-1; no clear D gene. CDR1 and CDR2 (germline): MNHEY, SMNVEV (reference sequence). The CDR3 sequence is 14 residues long. The V gene lost 1 base and the J gene lost 6 bases, with 10 bases spanning the gap. CDR3: CASSLFKVSNEQFF. The CDR3 nucleotides read TGTGCCAGCAGTTTATTTAAGGTTTCCAATGAGCAGTTCTTC.

This clone was picked up one time. This sequence joins TRBV4-3 and TRBJ2-7; D remains unclear. The V end lost 0 bases, the J end lost 0 bases, and 9 bases lay between the germline ends. Per germline, CDR1 LGHNA and CDR2 YSLEER. This CDR3 region has 15 residues. This chain's CDR3 is CASSQDKFASYEQYF. In DNA form, the CDR3 reads TGCGCCAGCAGCCAAGATAAGTTCGCCTCCTACGAGCAGTACTTC.

This rearrangement joins TRBV5-1 to TRBJ2-7; 7 bases are a match to TRBD1. V shed 5 bases, J shed 1 base, and the junction held 3 bases outside the gene matches. Germline loops: CDR1 SGHRS, CDR2 YFSETQ. The CDR3 has 13 residues. CDR3 region: CASRGQISYEQYF. Here the CDR3 DNA reads TGCGCCAGCAGGGGACAGATTTCCTACGAGCAGTACTTC.

V usage is TRBV11-2 and J usage is TRBJ1-1; the D is unclear. The CDR3 spans 13 residues. V was shortened by 2 bases and J by 6 bases, with 10 bases between the two germline ends. Germline-derived CDR1 and CDR2 are SGHAT and FQNNGV. In DNA, the CDR3 is TGTGCCAGCAGCTTACAGATCAACGCTGAAGCTTTCTTT. Its translation is CASSLQINAEAFF.